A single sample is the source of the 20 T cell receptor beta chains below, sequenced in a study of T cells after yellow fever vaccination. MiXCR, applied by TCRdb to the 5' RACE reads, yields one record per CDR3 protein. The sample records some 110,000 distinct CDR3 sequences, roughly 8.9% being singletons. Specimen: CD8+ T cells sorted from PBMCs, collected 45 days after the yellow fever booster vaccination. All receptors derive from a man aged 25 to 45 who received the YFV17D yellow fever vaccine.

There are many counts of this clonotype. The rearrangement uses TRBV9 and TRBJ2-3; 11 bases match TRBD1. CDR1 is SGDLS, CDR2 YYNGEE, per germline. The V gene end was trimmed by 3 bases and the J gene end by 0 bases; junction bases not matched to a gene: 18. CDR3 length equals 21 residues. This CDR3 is CASSDPIAPRGQGVSTDTQYF. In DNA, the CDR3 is TGTGCCAGCAGCGACCCAATAGCGCCCCGGGGACAGGGGGTAAGCACAGATACGCAGTATTTT. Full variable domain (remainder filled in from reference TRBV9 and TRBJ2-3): DSGVTQTPKHLITATGQRVTLRCSPRSGDLSVYWYQQSLDQGLQFLIQYYNGEERAKGNILERFSAQQFPDLHSELNLSSLELGDSALYFCASSDPIAPRGQGVSTDTQYFGPGTRLTVL.

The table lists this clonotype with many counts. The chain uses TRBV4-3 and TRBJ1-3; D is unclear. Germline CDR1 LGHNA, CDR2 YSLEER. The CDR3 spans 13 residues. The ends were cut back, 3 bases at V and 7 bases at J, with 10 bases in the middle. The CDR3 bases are TGCGCCAGCAGCCAGGATTATGCGAACACCATATATTTT. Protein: CASSQDYANTIYF.

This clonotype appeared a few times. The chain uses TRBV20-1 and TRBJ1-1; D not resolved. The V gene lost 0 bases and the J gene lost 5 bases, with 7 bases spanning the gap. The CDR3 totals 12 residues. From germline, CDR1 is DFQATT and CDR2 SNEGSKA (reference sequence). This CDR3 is CSARDWRTEAFF. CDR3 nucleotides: TGCAGTGCTAGAGATTGGCGGACTGAAGCTTTCTTT.

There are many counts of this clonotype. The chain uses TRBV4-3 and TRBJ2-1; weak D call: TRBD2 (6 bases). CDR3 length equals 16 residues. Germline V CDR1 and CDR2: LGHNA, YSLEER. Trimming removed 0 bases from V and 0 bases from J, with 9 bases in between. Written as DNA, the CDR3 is TGCGCCAGCAGCCAAGATCCGACTAGCTCCTACAATGAGCAGTTCTTC. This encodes CASSQDPTSSYNEQFF.

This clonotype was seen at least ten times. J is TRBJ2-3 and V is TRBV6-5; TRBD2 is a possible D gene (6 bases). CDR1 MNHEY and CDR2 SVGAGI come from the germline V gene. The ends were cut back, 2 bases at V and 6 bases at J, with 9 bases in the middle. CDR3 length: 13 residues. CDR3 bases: TGTGCCAGCAGTTACACTAGCCTTGATACGCAGTATTTT. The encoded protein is CASSYTSLDTQYF.

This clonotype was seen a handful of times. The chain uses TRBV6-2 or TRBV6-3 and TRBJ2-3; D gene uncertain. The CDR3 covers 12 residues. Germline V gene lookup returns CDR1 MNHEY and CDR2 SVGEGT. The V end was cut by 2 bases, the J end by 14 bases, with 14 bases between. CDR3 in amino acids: CASSYQLFGAYF. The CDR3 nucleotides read TGTGCCAGCAGTTACCAGCTGTTCGGAGCGTATTTT.

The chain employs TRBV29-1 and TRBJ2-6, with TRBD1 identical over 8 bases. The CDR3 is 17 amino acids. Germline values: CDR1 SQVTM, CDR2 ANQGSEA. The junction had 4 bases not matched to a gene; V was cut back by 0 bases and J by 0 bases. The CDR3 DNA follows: TGCAGCGTTGAAGAGGACAGGGCCTCCTCTGGGGCCAACGTCCTGACTTTC. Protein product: CSVEEDRASSGANVLTF.

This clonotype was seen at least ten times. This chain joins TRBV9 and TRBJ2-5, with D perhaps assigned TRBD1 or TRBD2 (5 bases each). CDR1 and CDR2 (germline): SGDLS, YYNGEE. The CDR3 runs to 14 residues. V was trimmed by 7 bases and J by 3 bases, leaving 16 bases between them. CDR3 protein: CASAVGEIEETQYF. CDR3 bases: TGTGCCAGCGCCGTGGGGGAGATCGAAGAGACCCAGTACTTC.

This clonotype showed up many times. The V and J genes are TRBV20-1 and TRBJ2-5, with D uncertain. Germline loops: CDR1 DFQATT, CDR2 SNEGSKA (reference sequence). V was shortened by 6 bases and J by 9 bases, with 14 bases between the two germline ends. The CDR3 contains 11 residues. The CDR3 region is CSAPRVGSQYF. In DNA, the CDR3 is TGCAGTGCCCCCCGTGTAGGGTCCCAGTACTTC.

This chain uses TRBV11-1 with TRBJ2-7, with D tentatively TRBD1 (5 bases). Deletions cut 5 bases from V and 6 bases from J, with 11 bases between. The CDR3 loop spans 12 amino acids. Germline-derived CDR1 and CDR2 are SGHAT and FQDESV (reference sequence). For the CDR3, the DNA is TGTGCCAGCAGCCCTGGACATACCGAGCAGTACTTC. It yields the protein CASSPGHTEQYF.

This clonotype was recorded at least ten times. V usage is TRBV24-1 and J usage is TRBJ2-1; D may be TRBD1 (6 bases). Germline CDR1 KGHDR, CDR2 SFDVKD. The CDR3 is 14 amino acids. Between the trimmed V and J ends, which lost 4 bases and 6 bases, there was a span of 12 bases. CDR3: CATSDPTGGNEQFF. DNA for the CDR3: TGTGCCACCAGTGACCCGACAGGCGGCAATGAGCAGTTCTTC.

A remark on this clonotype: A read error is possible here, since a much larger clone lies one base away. CDR3 DNA sequence: TGTGCCAGCAGCCCTGGGCCCGAGGAGGGTGAGAAGTTCTTC. Encoded protein: CASSPGPEEGEKFF. The rearrangement links TRBV7-3 to TRBJ2-1; TRBD2 might be the D (6 bases). Germline CDR1 is SGHTA and CDR2 is FQGTGA. The CDR3 runs to 14 residues.

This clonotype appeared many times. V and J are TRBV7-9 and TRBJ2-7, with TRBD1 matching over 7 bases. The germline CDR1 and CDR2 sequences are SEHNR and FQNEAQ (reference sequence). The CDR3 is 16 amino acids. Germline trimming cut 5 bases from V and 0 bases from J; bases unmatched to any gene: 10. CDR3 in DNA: TGTGCCAGCAGCCTCGACGACAGGGAAAACTCCTACGAGCAGTACTTC. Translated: CASSLDDRENSYEQYF.

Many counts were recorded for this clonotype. The CDR3 DNA follows: TGTGCCAGCACCGGTAACCCGAACACCGGGGAGCTGTTTTTT. Translation: CASTGNPNTGELFF. The chain links TRBV7-9 to TRBJ2-2; D gene uncertain. This CDR3 contains 14 residues. The germline V gene encodes CDR1 SEHNR and CDR2 FQNEAQ (reference sequence). The V end lost 7 bases, the J end lost 0 bases, and 9 bases lay between the germline ends.

CDR3 bases: TGTGCCAGCAGTGATAGACTAGCGGGAGCCCAAGAGACCCAGTACTTC. It yields the protein CASSDRLAGAQETQYF. The V call is TRBV28, the J call TRBJ2-5; 12 nucleotides align to TRBD2. V was pared by 5 bases and J by 1 base, with 5 bases of the junction left unmatched. CDR1 and CDR2 (germline): MDHEN, SYDVKM. This CDR3 is 16 amino acids long.

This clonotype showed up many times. The CDR3 here is CASSPVGTSNEQFF. DNA for the CDR3: TGTGCCAGCAGCCCCGTCGGGACAAGCAATGAGCAGTTCTTC. This chain uses TRBV5-5 with TRBJ2-1; maybe TRBD1 (6 bases). The V gene's germline CDR1 is SGHKS and CDR2 YYEKEE (reference sequence). Trimming took off 4 bases at V and 6 bases at J, with 14 bases between the two ends. CDR3 length: 14 residues.

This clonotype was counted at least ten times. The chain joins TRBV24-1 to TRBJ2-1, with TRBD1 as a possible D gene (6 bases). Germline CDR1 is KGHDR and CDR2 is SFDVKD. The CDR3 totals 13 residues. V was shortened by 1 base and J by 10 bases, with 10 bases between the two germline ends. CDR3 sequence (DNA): TGTGCCACCAGTGATTTAAGGGGGATCGAGCAGTTCTTC. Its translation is CATSDLRGIEQFF.

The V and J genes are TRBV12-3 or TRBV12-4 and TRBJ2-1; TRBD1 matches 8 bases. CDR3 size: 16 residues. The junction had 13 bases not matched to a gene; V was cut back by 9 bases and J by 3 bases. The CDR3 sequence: CASRQGAAPGYNEQFF. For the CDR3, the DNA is TGTGCCAGTCGTCAGGGGGCTGCGCCGGGCTACAATGAGCAGTTCTTC.

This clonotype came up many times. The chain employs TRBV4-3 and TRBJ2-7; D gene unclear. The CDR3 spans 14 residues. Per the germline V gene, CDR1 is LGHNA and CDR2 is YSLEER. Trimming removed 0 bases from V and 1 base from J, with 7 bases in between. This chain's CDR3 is CASSQDLGSYEQYF. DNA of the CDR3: TGCGCCAGCAGCCAAGATCTAGGGTCCTACGAGCAGTACTTC.

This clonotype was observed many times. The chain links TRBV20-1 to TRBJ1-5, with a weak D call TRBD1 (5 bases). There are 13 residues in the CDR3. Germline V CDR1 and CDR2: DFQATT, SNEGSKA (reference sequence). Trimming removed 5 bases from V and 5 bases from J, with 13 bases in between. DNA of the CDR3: TGCAGTGCTCCTAGGGGCATGGATCAGCCCCAGCATTTT. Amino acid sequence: CSAPRGMDQPQHF.